These 3 T cell receptor beta chains share one sample of origin, sequenced in a study of response to subunit inactivated influenza vaccine. TCRdb fed the RT-PCR reads into MiXCR, producing one record per CDR3 protein. The sample has about 530,000 distinct CDR3 sequences; over 10% are singletons. Sample: PBMCs from blood, taken more than 35 days after vaccination. These receptors were obtained from a man aged 45-65 years who received an inactivated influenza vaccine.

This clonotype was found a few times. An end of the junction differs from the germline gene, which may be a read error. The chain joins TRBV7-7 to TRBJ2-3; D is possibly TRBD1 (5 bases). The V gene's germline CDR1 is SSHAT and CDR2 FNYEAQ (reference sequence). The CDR3 has 16 residues. In nucleotides, the CDR3 is TGTGCTAGCAGCCACACTCAGGGCCCTAGCACAGATACGCAGTATTTT. Translated: CASSHTQGPSTDTQYF.

This clonotype has just a few counts. The chain recombines TRBV28 with TRBJ2-5, with D perhaps matching TRBD1 (6 bases). Germline loops: CDR1 MDHEN, CDR2 SYDVKM. The V end lost 3 bases, the J end lost 6 bases, and 11 bases lay between the germline ends. This CDR3 is built from 13 residues. The CDR3 region is CASSFDRSKTQYF. CDR3 nucleotides: TGTGCCAGCAGTTTTGACAGGTCAAAGACCCAGTACTTC.

V and J are TRBV5-1 and TRBJ2-3; TRBD1 matches 9 bases. V lost 8 bases, J lost 6 bases, and 13 bases stayed unmatched. Germline V gives CDR1 SGHRS, CDR2 YFSETQ. The CDR3 is 15 amino acids. The CDR3 DNA reads as TGCGCCAGTAGGATCGCGGGCGGGACAGGGGATACGCAGTATTTT. Protein product: CASRIAGGTGDTQYF.